The clone carrying this TCR beta chain was counted a few times. MiXCR was run by TCRdb on the 5' RACE reads, yielding one entry per CDR3 protein. The table shows 400,000 to 550,000 distinct CDR3 sequences, with approximately 23% occurring only once. The entry originates in a study of T-cell memory formation after mild COVID-19. Sequences were obtained from PBMCs or a T cell subset sorted from them (not recorded which). This clonotype was sampled from an adult woman who had mild COVID-19 (a few samples of this study predate the infection). Cell type and time point are not known.

CDR3 in DNA: TGCAGTGCTGACAGCCGCACCGGGGAGCTGTTTTTT. Its translation is CSADSRTGELFF. The chain joins TRBV20-1 to TRBJ2-2; tentatively, D is TRBD1 (5 bases). Germline V gene data show CDR1 as DFQATT and CDR2 as SNEGSKA (reference sequence). This CDR3 has 12 amino acids. Deletions cut 5 bases from V and 4 bases from J, with 8 bases between.